This is a list of T cell receptor beta chains from one sample in a study of CD8 T cells in ankylosing spondylitis. Each CDR3 protein gets one entry after TCRdb re-called the 5' RACE reads with MiXCR. Of about 320,000 distinct CDR3 sequences in the sample, approximately 10% were seen once. Material for sequencing was blood, either unsorted or a sorted T cell fraction (not recorded which). All receptors come from a female donor with ankylosing spondylitis or in good health (not recorded which). The CDR3 runs from the conserved cysteine through the conserved F or W. The D gene is left open where the match is weak. Rows give clone size only sometimes, using once, few, many, or a class for an expanded clone.

TRBV28	TRBJ2-5	.	few	TGTGCCAGCAGACGCCGGGTCCTGCCCCAAGAGACCCAGTACTTC	CASRRRVLPQETQYF
TRBV5-1	TRBJ2-3	.	.	TGCGCCAGCAGCTTGGAGGGGAGGTCAGATACGCAGTATTTT	CASSLEGRSDTQYF
TRBV4-1	TRBJ2-7	.	many	TGCGCCAGCAGCCAGCGACAGTTCAGCTCCTACGAGCAGTACTTC	CASSQRQFSSYEQYF
TRBV27	TRBJ2-2	.	.	TGTGCCAGCAGTTTTTCAGGGGTTGGCGGGGAGCTGTTTTTT	CASSFSGVGGELFF
TRBV24-1	TRBJ2-3	.	many	TGTGCCACCAGTGATATTAGGGGCACAGATACGCAGTATTTT	CATSDIRGTDTQYF
TRBV9	TRBJ1-1	.	many	TGTGCCAGCAGCGCACGATGGGGTGGGAACACTGAAGCTTTCTTT	CASSARWGGNTEAFF
TRBV20-1	TRBJ2-2	.	few	TGCGCCCCAGGGGGGGCCGGGGAGCTGTTTTTT	CAPGGAGELFF
TRBV20-1	TRBJ1-4	.	.	TGCAGTGCTAGAGGTCAGGGTGGGGCGAATGAAAAACTGTTTTTT	CSARGQGGANEKLFF
TRBV29-1	TRBJ1-2	TRBD1	few	TGCAGCGTTACGGGACAGGGGTGGAGTGGCTACACCTTC	CSVTGQGWSGYTF
TRBV12-3/TRBV12-4	TRBJ2-3	TRBD1	few	TGTGCCAGCAGCCGACAGGGAACTACAGATACGCAGTATTTT	CASSRQGTTDTQYF
TRBV12-3/TRBV12-4	TRBJ2-4	TRBD1	many	TGTGCCAGCAGTTTTACCCCGACAGGGGAAAACATTCAGTACTTC	CASSFTPTGENIQYF
TRBV7-6	TRBJ1-6	.	many	TGTGCCAGCAGCTCTGGGGGGCAGGTTAATTCACCCCTCCACTTT	CASSSGGQVNSPLHF
TRBV27	TRBJ2-1	.	few	TGTGCCAGCAGTTTAATCGGGGATTACAATGAGCAGTTCTTC	CASSLIGDYNEQFF
TRBV20-1	TRBJ1-2	.	many	TGCAGTGCTAGAAGAGACAGCGCCTCCCAGTTATATGGCTACACCTTC	CSARRDSASQLYGYTF
TRBV12-3/TRBV12-4	TRBJ1-2	.	.	TGTGCCAGCAGTCCGGGACCGTCGAACTATGGCTACACCTTC	CASSPGPSNYGYTF
TRBV28	TRBJ2-5	.	few	TGTGCCAGCAGTGCCCGCCGCCCCCAAGAGACCCAGTACTTC	CASSARRPQETQYF